This T cell receptor beta chain was retrieved from a study of lymphopenia after photon versus proton radiotherapy. General observations from the study: Relative stability marked proton patients; photon patients lost diversity and naive cells.

Data came from immunoSEQ multiplex PCR; TCRdb stores just in-frame clones and leaves some out. The sample contains 65,000 to 85,000 clones, under 95% of which appear only once. Trimming cost V 1 base and J 7 bases, with 10 bases left between them. Germline CDR1 and CDR2: MDHEN and SYDVKM. CDR3 size: 13 residues. Of note for this clone: The antigen is unknown.

The gene calls are TRBV28 and TRBJ1-1, with no clear D. This receptor was taken from a woman between 40 and 50 years old with cholangiocarcinoma. The starting material was peripheral blood, obtained from a patient treated with photon-based radiotherapy. The CDR3 nucleotides are TGTGCCAGCAGTTTATTAGGGATTCTTGAAGCTTTCTTT. Encoded protein: CASSLLGILEAFF.